This T cell receptor beta chain appears in the sequencing data of a study of blood T cell repertoires in COVID-19. Across the whole study: The United States, Italy and Spain provided the acute and convalescent COVID-19 samples. T cells, B-cell-depleted T cells, or PBMCs provided the cDNA or gDNA that served as material.

Notes on this clone: The same CDR3 can be traced to other DNA sequences in this sample.

Trimming took off 2 bases at V and 0 bases at J, with 11 bases between the two ends. CDR3 size: 16 residues. Germline assignment: CDR1 MNHEY and CDR2 SVGEGT. In the original analysis: Researchers report that nucleated cell counts were estimated from reference gene primer amplification. Repertoires were generated with immunoSEQ multiplex PCR, while TCRdb's copy carries only in-frame clones and drops some. V, J and clone size derive from that table, while D and trimming were established from the DNA sequence. The sample contains under 250,000 clones, around 80% of which appear only once. The sequencing input was peripheral blood. The TCR comes from a man in his forties with active or convalescent COVID-19. V usage is TRBV6-2 or TRBV6-3 and J usage is TRBJ1-5, with D uncertain. CDR3 in DNA: TGTGCCAGCAGTTACGCGGCAGCATATAGCAATCAGCCCCAGCATTTT. Protein sequence: CASSYAAAYSNQPQHF.